This T cell receptor beta chain was profiled in a study of cytomegalovirus exposure and HLA in healthy donors (dated by TCRdb to about 2017). The study in broad terms: An earlier analysis of approximately 600 of the donors reported roughly 270 Gb of sequence data and some 120 million unique TCR beta sequences from about 200 million T cells. An early release covering 550 to 700 HLA-typed donors comprised around 300 gigabases of sequencing data and around 80 million unique TCR sequences. The genetic ancestry cluster associated with self-reported Caucasian donors included 70% to 85% of the 398 genotyped donors. The study aimed to test whether cataloging public T cell receptors could reveal signatures of past pathogen exposure. Using immunosequencing, the study profiled T cell repertoires from 500 to 800 subjects and related those repertoires to cytomegalovirus serostatus. In addition to the first cohort of about 650 subjects, a separate validation cohort of 120 different subjects was used. To predict cytomegalovirus infection status, the study brought together high-throughput TCR immunosequencing, statistical association of individual TCRs with disease status, and machine learning. A later analysis re-analyzed previously published TCR beta repertoires from about 600 donors and added high-resolution HLA genotyping to study TCR occurrence patterns. Rather than drawing on any new phenotypic data, the later analysis identified candidate immune exposures from TCR beta sequences and the way those sequences occurred across donors. In an earlier analysis of a few hundred of the donors, high-throughput TCR beta sequencing was used to judge whether each TCR beta V gene segment behaved as functional or pseudogenic. Donor age, sex, ethnicity and CMV serostatus were collected together with the repertoire data. A later genetic analysis used genome-wide SNP genotypes for about 60% of the roughly 670 donors, treating that subset as a discovery cohort. Every discovery cohort repertoire had been produced on one sequencing platform. Both class I and class II loci were covered by HLA typing, at four-digit resolution. Typing coverage varied by locus: 629-630 donors for A, B, C, DRB1 and DQB1; roughly 510 for DQA1; about 600 for DPA1; approximately 470 for DPB1. Roughly 5 DR-DQ haplotypes were treated as single units for association and clustering because of strong linkage in the cohort. Among a few hundred genotyped donors of the cohort, an average of approximately 240,000 unique TCR beta nucleotide sequences were sequenced per donor, roughly 20% of them non-productive.

For this clone: Its antigen remains undetermined. No base quality values were provided; no much bigger clone lies one nucleotide off.

The library was prepared using the immunoSEQ multiplex PCR assay. A mixture of 60 forward primers for TCR Vbeta segments and 13 reverse primers for TCR Jbeta segments was used in the multiplex PCR. The CDR3 region of rearranged TCR beta genes was amplified from genomic DNA by a multiplex PCR assay. Amplified TCR beta libraries were sequenced as 87-base-pair reads on the Illumina HiSeq System. As for the original processing: Across the 700 or so repertoires, a later analysis counted around 80 million unique TCR beta chains, roughly 11 million of which were shared by at least two donors. Raw reads were error-corrected and collapsed into unique sequences with a nearest-neighbor algorithm that merged closely related sequences to remove PCR and sequencing errors. CDR3 sequences were aligned to IMGT reference sequences to assign V, D and J gene segments. For a sequence to be retained, a match of at least six nucleotides to both a V gene segment and a J gene segment was required. Rearrangements were called productive when the CDR3 lacked stop codons and stayed in frame with V and J; all others were non-productive. Following IMGT convention, CDR3 was defined as the stretch from the second conserved V-encoded cysteine up to the conserved J-encoded phenylalanine. The earlier analysis of roughly 590 of the donors excluded sequences that lacked an unambiguous match to a single V gene segment. An earlier analysis of approximately 590 of the donors called V segments functional above 56.7% productive rearrangements and segregating when the between-donor standard deviation exceeded 5%. A statistical classification framework was built for diagnosing cytomegalovirus status from the catalog of TCR beta chain sequences. In a later analysis, V and J genes were assigned by comparing TCR nucleotide sequences against IMGT/GENE-DB human TR gene sequences. A later analysis assigned CDR3 sequences and most-parsimonious VDJ recombination scenarios with the TCRdist pipeline. In a later analysis, each TCR beta chain was defined by its CDR3 amino acid sequence together with its V-gene family, and reads lacking a unique V-gene family were excluded. To address suspected cross-contamination and a sequencing artifact, a later analysis removed 450 to 700 highly shared, low-generation-probability nucleotide sequences. For each public chain, a later analysis derived a clonal expansion index from normalized ranks of inferred template counts within each repertoire. In a later analysis, generation probabilities were computed using a VDJ recombination model fitted to out-of-frame rearrangements, and the results were checked against IGoR. In a later analysis, TCR-TCR, TCR-HLA and TCR-CMV co-occurrence was scored with hypergeometric tests, and a repertoire-size bias correction was applied to TCR pairs. In a later analysis, false discovery rates were estimated by permuting HLA or CMV assignments 20 times. A later analysis grouped co-occurring TCRs with DBSCAN, adding TCRdist sequence similarity when clustering within HLA-allele-positive subsets. Repertoires with fewer than 30,000 or more than 120,000 public chains, plus five repertoires with anomalous nucleotide sharing, were excluded from co-occurrence clustering. This immuneACCESS table, as held by TCRdb, lists in-frame sequences with V and J called but not all clones. Of the missing ones, under half trace to an unresolved V gene in checked studies; the others have no known cause. The V and J calls and clone size were taken over from that table, and D and trimming were inferred from the DNA. The sample contains over 85,000 clones, under 75% of them found a single time. Of the sample, 1.2% is held by the ten largest clones.

The research as a whole found: The cohort was sequenced for TCR beta chains only, and without alpha or paired-chain data the features that could be detected were limited. While some public TCRs were present in many individuals, most TCR sequences turned up only very rarely across donors. The study gave a list of 150 to 200 TCR beta chains associated with cytomegalovirus. In a later analysis, several top co-occurrence clusters were reported to appear linked to parvovirus B19, influenza, CMV and Epstein-Barr virus. According to a later analysis, TCR association rates differed among HLA loci, with DRB1 alleles showing the most associated TCRs and HLA-C alleles showing the fewest. Some IMGT-functional V segments, including TRBV6-2 and TRBV6-3, could not be distinguished by the 87-base-pair reads and were therefore excluded. At a false discovery rate of 0.05, a later analysis linked 15,000 to 20,000 TCR beta sequences to specific HLA alleles. A later genetic analysis reported fewer N-insertions in productive TCRs among donors in an Asian-associated ancestry cluster than the roughly 690-donor mean. In a later genetic analysis, a missense DCLRE1C variant was associated with V-gene and J-gene trimming of TCR beta chains, and the association was replicated in an independent cohort. Cytomegalovirus status was reported to be diagnosed by the classifier with high specificity and sensitivity in both the original and validation cohorts. In vitro tests confirmed that a few of the cytomegalovirus-associated TCR beta chains recognize cytomegalovirus antigens. A further reported finding was that TCR beta sequences accurately predicted the HLA-A and HLA-B alleles for most subjects in the first cohort. It was suggested by the authors that the approach could potentially be generalized to other disease states and immunological phenotypes. The sequencing pipeline was judged likely to have produced a cluster of highly shared sequence variants as a technical artifact. When HLA alleles, especially DR and DQ, strongly co-occurred, attributing TCR associations to individual alleles was difficult. A later analysis found that most CMV-associated TCR beta chains appeared HLA-restricted, with HLA associations seemingly driven largely by CMV exposure. In a later analysis, HLA-associated TCR beta chains showed more clonal expansion and lower generation probabilities than non-associated chains that were equally common. The only immune exposure information available for the cohort was CMV serostatus. The presence/absence analyses assumed that sequencing depth was roughly uniform across donors, and that assumption may not be true. An earlier analysis of 450 to 750 of the donors showed that most TCR beta V segments appeared in productive rearrangements either about 90% or about 30% of the time, which broadly matched IMGT annotations. The earlier analysis of some 560 of the donors excluded seventeen rarely observed V segments, including chromosome 9 orphons, because counts were too low. Because some donors lacked HLA typing at each locus, the association tests relied only on the typed subset. Correlated functional status among segregating V segments might reflect linkage disequilibrium, but an unknown experimental factor could not be ruled out.

In total, approximately 700 healthy bone marrow donors made up the cohort. At the time of sampling, every cohort member was nominally healthy, though immune exposures that went unrecorded were likely present. The donor was CMV seronegative and belonged to the group of 352 seronegative cohort members. A peripheral blood sample was collected from each donor, and TCR beta sequencing was performed on peripheral blood mononuclear cells. The Qiagen DNeasy Blood Extraction Kit was used to extract genomic DNA from the blood cell samples. The V and J ends are trimmed by 5 bases and 5 bases, leaving 18 bases between them. As encoded in the germline V gene (reference sequence), CDR1 is MNHEY while CDR2 is SMNVEV. The CDR3 spans 15 residues, from the cysteine through the phenylalanine. Solely the CDR3 DNA is kept, with 45 bases framed from the first base.

The receptor was derived from a female donor in good health and CMV-seronegative. Sequenced: PBMCs. The rearrangement joined TRBV27 to TRBJ1-1, with TRBD1 tentatively as D gene (6 bases match). The CDR3 region reads CASSIAQGARTEAFF. The nucleotides read TGTGCCAGCAGTATAGCACAGGGAGCTAGGACTGAAGCTTTCTTT.